The sample holds a few counts of the clone carrying this TCR beta chain. The V end lost 6 bases, the J end lost 4 bases, and 12 bases lay between the germline ends. The CDR3 is 13 residues long. It was during active infection that Seattle patients were enrolled and then longitudinally followed. This specimen comes from a study of blood T cell repertoires in COVID-19. Under the authors' procedure: Amplifying reference gene primers gave estimates of nucleated cell counts. TCRdb's table, derived via immunoSEQ multiplex PCR, lists solely in-frame clones and lacks some. The V and J calls and clone size were taken over from that table, and D and trimming were inferred from the DNA. The repertoire consists of about 160,000 clones, with about 85% occurring once and the leading ten covering about 6.9%.

Source material: peripheral blood. This chain uses TRBV12-3 or TRBV12-4 with TRBJ1-1, with D maybe TRBD1 (6 bases). This receptor was taken from a man older than 75 with COVID-19, enrolled during active disease. The CDR3 DNA is TGTGCCAGCAGCGTACAGGGATTCACTGAAGCTTTCTTT. Translating it yields CASSVQGFTEAFF.